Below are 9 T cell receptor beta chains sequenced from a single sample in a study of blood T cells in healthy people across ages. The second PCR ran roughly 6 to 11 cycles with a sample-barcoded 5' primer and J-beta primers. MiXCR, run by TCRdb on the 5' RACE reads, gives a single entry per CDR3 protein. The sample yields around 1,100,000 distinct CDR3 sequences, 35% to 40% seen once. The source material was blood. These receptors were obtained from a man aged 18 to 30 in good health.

CDR3: CASSFKGFLFQPQHF. DNA of the CDR3: TGTGCCAGCAGTTTCAAGGGGTTTCTCTTTCAGCCCCAGCATTTT. The chain employs TRBV28 and TRBJ1-5, with D tentatively TRBD1 (5 bases). There are 15 residues in the CDR3. V was shortened by 3 bases and J by 6 bases, with 15 bases between the two germline ends. Looked up from germline, CDR1 is MDHEN and CDR2 is SYDVKM.

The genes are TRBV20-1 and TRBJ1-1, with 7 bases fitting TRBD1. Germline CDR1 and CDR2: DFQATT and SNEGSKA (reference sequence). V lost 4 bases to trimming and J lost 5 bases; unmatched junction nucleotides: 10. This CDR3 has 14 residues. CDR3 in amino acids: CSANEPGGGTEAFF. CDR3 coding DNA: TGCAGTGCTAACGAGCCAGGGGGGGGGACTGAAGCTTTCTTT.

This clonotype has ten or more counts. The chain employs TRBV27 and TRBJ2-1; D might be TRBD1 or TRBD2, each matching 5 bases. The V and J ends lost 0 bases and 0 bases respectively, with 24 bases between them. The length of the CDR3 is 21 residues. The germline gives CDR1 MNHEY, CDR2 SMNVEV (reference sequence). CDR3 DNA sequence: TGTGCCAGCAGTTTATCGTATATGTCGAGGGGCGGGCCGAGCTCCTACAATGAGCAGTTCTTC. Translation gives CASSLSYMSRGGPSSYNEQFF.

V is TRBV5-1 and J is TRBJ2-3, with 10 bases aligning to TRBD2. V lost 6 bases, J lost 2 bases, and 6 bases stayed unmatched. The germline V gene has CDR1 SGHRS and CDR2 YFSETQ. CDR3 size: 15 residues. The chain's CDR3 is CASMASGGPTDTQYF. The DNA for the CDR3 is TGCGCCAGCATGGCTAGCGGGGGCCCCACAGATACGCAGTATTTT.

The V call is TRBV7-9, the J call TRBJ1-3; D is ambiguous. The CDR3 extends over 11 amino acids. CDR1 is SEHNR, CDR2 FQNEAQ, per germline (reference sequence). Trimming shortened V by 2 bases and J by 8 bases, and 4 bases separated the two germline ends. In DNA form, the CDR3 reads TGTGCCAGCAGCTTAAGTGACACCATATATTTT. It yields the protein CASSLSDTIYF.

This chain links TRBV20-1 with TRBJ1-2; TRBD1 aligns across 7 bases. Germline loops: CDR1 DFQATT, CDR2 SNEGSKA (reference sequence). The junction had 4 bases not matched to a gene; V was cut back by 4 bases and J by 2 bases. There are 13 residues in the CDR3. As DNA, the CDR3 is TGCAGTGCTACCCAACAGGGGAACTATGGCTACACCTTC. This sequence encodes CSATQQGNYGYTF.

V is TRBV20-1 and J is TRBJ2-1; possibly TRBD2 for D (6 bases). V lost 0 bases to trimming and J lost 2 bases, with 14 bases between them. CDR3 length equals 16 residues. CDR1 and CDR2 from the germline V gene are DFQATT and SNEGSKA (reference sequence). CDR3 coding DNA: TGCAGTGCTAGAGATCGAGAGCGGGTGCCCTACAATGAGCAGTTCTTC. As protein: CSARDRERVPYNEQFF.

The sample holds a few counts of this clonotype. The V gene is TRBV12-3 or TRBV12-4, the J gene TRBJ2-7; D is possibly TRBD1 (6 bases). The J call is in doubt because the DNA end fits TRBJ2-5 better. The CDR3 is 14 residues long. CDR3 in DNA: TGTGCCAGCAGTTTCGGACAGCCCGGGGAGACCCAGTACTTC. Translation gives CASSFGQPGETQYF.

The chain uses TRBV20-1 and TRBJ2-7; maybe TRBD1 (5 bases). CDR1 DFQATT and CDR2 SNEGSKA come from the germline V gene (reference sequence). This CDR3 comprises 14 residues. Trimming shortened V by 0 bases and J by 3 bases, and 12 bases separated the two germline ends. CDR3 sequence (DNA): TGCAGTGCTAGAGATCCCCAGGGCGGCTACGAGCAGTACTTC. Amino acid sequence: CSARDPQGGYEQYF.